A selection of T cell receptor beta chains follows, all from one sample in a study of blood T cell repertoires in COVID-19. Profiling relied on immunoSEQ multiplex PCR, and the TCRdb table lists in-frame clones only, not all of them. The sample contains approximately 290,000 clones, around 85% of which appear only once. Specimen: peripheral blood. These receptors were taken from a human donor with COVID-19, enrolled during active disease. The donor label of this sample is uncertain. Both conserved end residues are part of each CDR3. The order of the fields is V gene, D gene, clone size, J gene, CDR3 DNA, CDR3 protein. D genes are given only for firm matches. Size is stated for part of the rows, as once, few or many counts, or as a class when the clone is expanded.

>TRBV6-6|NA|NA|TRBJ1-2
TGTGCCAGCAGTTACGGGCGGGGGGAGAGCTATGGCTACACCTTC
CASSYGRGESYGYTF
>TRBV11-3|NA|once|TRBJ1-1
TGTGCCAGCAGCTCTACGACAGGCGCTGAAGCTTTCTTT
CASSSTTGAEAFF
>TRBV5-1|NA|NA|TRBJ1-2
TGCGCCAGCAGCTGGGGACAAACTGGGCGCTATGGCTACACCTTC
CASSWGQTGRYGYTF
>TRBV6-5|TRBD1|NA|TRBJ1-5
TGTGCCAGCACTCCGGGACAGGGAGAATCTGAGCCCCAGCATTTT
CASTPGQGESEPQHF
>TRBV12-3/TRBV12-4|NA|NA|TRBJ1-4
TGTGCCAGCAGAGGTCGGGGGGTTGAAAAACTGTTTTTT
CASRGRGVEKLFF
>TRBV7-2|TRBD1|few|TRBJ2-7
TGTGCCAGCAGCTTTACCGGGACAGGGGACTACGAGCAGTACTTC
CASSFTGTGDYEQYF
>TRBV6-2/TRBV6-3|TRBD1|NA|TRBJ1-6
TGTGCCAGCAGCCCTATCGACAGGGGAGACAATTCACCCCTCCACTTT
CASSPIDRGDNSPLHF
>TRBV7-9|TRBD1|NA|TRBJ1-2
TGTGCCAGCAGCAAGGGACAGGGCTATGGCTACACCTTC
CASSKGQGYGYTF
>TRBV6-5|NA|NA|TRBJ1-1
TGTGCCAGCACCACAGGGTTGGGCACTGAAGCTTTCTTT
CASTTGLGTEAFF
>TRBV4-1|NA|NA|TRBJ1-1
TGCGCCAGCAGCGGACCTCTACGAGGGACTGAAGCTTTCTTT
CASSGPLRGTEAFF
>TRBV5-1|NA|NA|TRBJ1-4
TGCGCCAGCAGCCTCCGGACAGCCGAGTCTAATGAAAAACTGTTTTTT
CASSLRTAESNEKLFF
>TRBV7-8|NA|NA|TRBJ2-5
TGTGCCAGCAGGTTGGGGTGGGGGCGCGGGGGAGAGACCCAGTACTTC
CASRLGWGRGGETQYF
>TRBV5-4|NA|NA|TRBJ2-3
TGTGCCAGCAGCTTAGCCGGGAGAACCACAGATACGCAGTATTTT
CASSLAGRTTDTQYF
>TRBV5-8|TRBD1|once|TRBJ1-5
TGTGCCAGCAGCCCCGACTTTGGACAGGGAAATCAGCCCCAGCATTTT
CASSPDFGQGNQPQHF
>TRBV30|TRBD1|NA|TRBJ2-2
TGTGCCTGGGGGACAGGTTTGTTTGGCACCGGGGAGCTGTTTTTT
CAWGTGLFGTGELFF
>TRBV24-1|NA|NA|TRBJ1-5
TGTGCCACCAGTGAGAGGGTTTTCGATCAGCCCCAGCATTTT
CATSERVFDQPQHF
>TRBV7-3|NA|NA|TRBJ1-2
TGTGCCAGCAGCTTAGACGGGGGTTCGGGCTATGGCTACACCTTC
CASSLDGGSGYGYTF
>TRBV7-7|TRBD1|NA|TRBJ1-6
TGTGCTAGCAGCTTAGTAGACAGGGGGATTAATTCACCCCTCCACTTT
CASSLVDRGINSPLHF
>TRBV28|TRBD1|NA|TRBJ1-3
TGTGCCAGCAGTTTAGGACAGGGCGCTGGAAACACCATATATTTT
CASSLGQGAGNTIYF
>TRBV9|TRBD2|NA|TRBJ2-5
TGTGCCAGCAGCGTAGTCCCTGGGGGACCCGGGACTAGCGGTCTTGAGACCCAGTACTTC
CASSVVPGGPGTSGLETQYF
>TRBV4-1|TRBD1|NA|TRBJ2-7
TGCGCCAGCAGCCCCGGGACAGGGGGCTACGAGCAGTACTTC
CASSPGTGGYEQYF
>TRBV9|NA|NA|TRBJ2-1
TGTGCCAGCAGCGTAGGGGCAACTTGGAACAATGAGCAGTTCTTC
CASSVGATWNNEQFF
>TRBV7-8|NA|NA|TRBJ2-1
TGTGCCAGCAGCCTACTACCCGGGAATGAGCAGTTCTTC
CASSLLPGNEQFF
>TRBV6-2/TRBV6-3|NA|NA|TRBJ2-2
TGTGCCAGCAGTTACTCATCGGGAGTTGTGGAGCTGTTTTTT
CASSYSSGVVELFF
>TRBV9|TRBD1|NA|TRBJ1-4
TGTGCCAGCAGCGACAGGGGGCAAGGTGAAAAACTGTTTTTT
CASSDRGQGEKLFF
>TRBV21-1|NA|NA|TRBJ1-5
TGTGCCAGCATCAGGGCAGGGCATCAGCCCCAGCATTTT
CASIRAGHQPQHF
>TRBV9|NA|NA|TRBJ1-5
TGTGCCAGCAGCGTAGGACACTTAAGCAATCAGCCCCAGCATTTT
CASSVGHLSNQPQHF
>TRBV2|TRBD2|NA|TRBJ2-3
TGTGCCAGCAGAGAGACTAGCGGGAGGCTCACAGATACGCAGTATTTT
CASRETSGRLTDTQYF
>TRBV6-1|TRBD1|NA|TRBJ2-3
TGTGCCAGCAGTGAAGGACAGGGGGTTGGTACGCAGTATTTT
CASSEGQGVGTQYF
>TRBV7-2|NA|NA|TRBJ1-2
TGTGCCAGCAGCTTAGGTTGGGAGTATGGCTACACCTTC
CASSLGWEYGYTF
>TRBV11-2|TRBD1|once|TRBJ2-1
TGTGCCAGCAGCTCACTCGGGACAGCTTACAATGAGCAGTTCTTC
CASSSLGTAYNEQFF
>TRBV24-1|NA|NA|TRBJ1-2
TGTGCCACCAGTGATTCGACAGCTAACTATGGCTACACCTTC
CATSDSTANYGYTF
>TRBV5-1|TRBD2|NA|TRBJ2-3
TGCGCCAGCAGCTTACTAGCGGGAGGGGGCACAGATACGCAGTATTTT
CASSLLAGGGTDTQYF
>TRBV2|TRBD1|NA|TRBJ1-2
TGTGCCAGCAGCGGACAGGGGGCGGATTCTGGCTACACCTTC
CASSGQGADSGYTF
>TRBV6-4|NA|NA|TRBJ2-1
TGTGCCAGCAGTGACTCGGGTGGGAGCTCCTACAATGAGCAGTTCTTC
CASSDSGGSSYNEQFF
>TRBV7-8|TRBD1|NA|TRBJ2-7
TGTGCCAGCAGCTTGGGAGTAGACCGGGACAGCCACTACGAGCAGTACTTC
CASSLGVDRDSHYEQYF
>TRBV7-2|TRBD1|NA|TRBJ1-4
TGTGCCAGCAGCTCCTCAGGGGGTACTAATGAAAAACTGTTTTTT
CASSSSGGTNEKLFF
>TRBV5-4|TRBD1|few|TRBJ1-2
TGTGCCAGCAGCCCTGGGACAGCTAACTATGGCTACACCTTC
CASSPGTANYGYTF
>TRBV7-2|NA|NA|TRBJ2-3
TGTGCCAGCAGTTATACAGGGTCGGGGGGTACGCAGTATTTT
CASSYTGSGGTQYF
>TRBV30|NA|NA|TRBJ1-2
TGTGCCTGGAGTTCGGGCGGGCTAGGATATGGCTACACCTTC
CAWSSGGLGYGYTF